This is a list of T cell receptor beta chains from one sample in a study of T cells after yellow fever vaccination. TCRdb reanalysed the 5' RACE reads using MiXCR and keeps one entry per CDR3 protein. In the table there are tens of thousands of distinct CDR3 sequences, about 10% of which are singletons. Here the sequenced sample was PBMCs, either bulk or a sorted T-cell subset (CD4+, CD8+, memory, or dextramer-sorted; not recorded which), taken roughly 14 days after the first yellow fever vaccination. These receptor sequences come from a man aged 18 to 30 who received the YFV17D yellow fever vaccine. CDR3s include the opening cysteine and the closing phenylalanine or tryptophan. Fields, in order: D gene, J gene, clone size, V gene, CDR3 protein, CDR3 DNA. A D gene is named only where the DNA matches it firmly. Expanded clones get a size class; other rows say once, few or many, or leave the size out.

d_gene: NA; j_gene: TRBJ1-1; abundance: many; v_gene: TRBV11-2; CDR3aa: CASGRGGINTEAFF; CDR3nt: TGTGCCAGCGGGCGGGGCGGGATTAACACTGAAGCTTTCTTT
d_gene: NA; j_gene: TRBJ2-3; abundance: NA; v_gene: TRBV5-4; CDR3aa: CASPSRGAEDTQYF; CDR3nt: TGTGCCAGCCCTTCCCGGGGGGCTGAAGATACGCAGTATTTT
d_gene: TRBD1; j_gene: TRBJ2-5; abundance: many; v_gene: TRBV24-1; CDR3aa: CATSDTGGEETQYF; CDR3nt: TGTGCCACCAGTGACACAGGGGGCGAAGAGACCCAGTACTTC
d_gene: NA; j_gene: TRBJ2-1; abundance: many; v_gene: TRBV7-2; CDR3aa: CASSLWSGARVGEQFF; CDR3nt: TGTGCCAGCAGCTTATGGTCCGGGGCTAGGGTGGGTGAGCAGTTCTTC
d_gene: NA; j_gene: TRBJ2-7; abundance: many; v_gene: TRBV4-1; CDR3aa: CASSQGQNYEQYF; CDR3nt: TGCGCCAGCAGCCAAGGACAGAACTACGAGCAGTACTTC
d_gene: TRBD2; j_gene: TRBJ2-1; abundance: many; v_gene: TRBV2; CDR3aa: CASSNRRGAGINEQFF; CDR3nt: TGTGCCAGCAGCAACAGGCGGGGGGCCGGAATCAATGAGCAGTTCTTC
d_gene: TRBD1; j_gene: TRBJ2-1; abundance: many; v_gene: TRBV2; CDR3aa: CASSEARTGGDEQFF; CDR3nt: TGTGCCAGCAGTGAAGCGAGGACAGGGGGCGATGAGCAGTTCTTC
d_gene: TRBD1; j_gene: TRBJ1-5; abundance: many; v_gene: TRBV28; CDR3aa: CASSSLRQGSNQPQHF; CDR3nt: TGTGCCAGCAGTTCCCTCCGACAGGGTAGCAATCAGCCCCAGCATTTT
d_gene: NA; j_gene: TRBJ2-6; abundance: many; v_gene: TRBV7-2; CDR3aa: CASSLGGAGANVLTF; CDR3nt: TGTGCCAGCAGCTTAGGAGGGGCTGGGGCCAACGTCCTGACTTTC
d_gene: NA; j_gene: TRBJ1-5; abundance: many; v_gene: TRBV18; CDR3aa: CASSAIPPNQPQHF; CDR3nt: TGTGCCAGCTCAGCGATCCCCCCAAATCAGCCCCAGCATTTT
d_gene: NA; j_gene: TRBJ2-3; abundance: many; v_gene: TRBV5-1; CDR3aa: CASSPRPGFSSDTQYF; CDR3nt: TGCGCCAGCAGCCCCCGGCCGGGGTTCAGTTCAGATACGCAGTATTTT
d_gene: NA; j_gene: TRBJ1-5; abundance: many; v_gene: TRBV6-6; CDR3aa: CASSPLGLAQHF; CDR3nt: TGTGCCAGCAGTCCGTTAGGACTAGCCCAGCATTTT
d_gene: NA; j_gene: TRBJ2-3; abundance: NA; v_gene: TRBV5-4; CDR3aa: CASREWGGGTDTQYF; CDR3nt: TGTGCCAGCCGGGAGTGGGGCGGGGGCACAGATACGCAGTATTTT
d_gene: NA; j_gene: TRBJ2-5; abundance: many; v_gene: TRBV2; CDR3aa: CASGGQGETQYF; CDR3nt: TGTGCCAGCGGGGGGCAGGGGGAGACCCAGTACTTC
d_gene: NA; j_gene: TRBJ2-2; abundance: medium-sized; v_gene: TRBV24-1; CDR3aa: CATSDRTEPTGELFF; CDR3nt: TGTGCCACCAGTGATAGGACCGAACCCACCGGGGAGCTGTTTTTT
d_gene: NA; j_gene: TRBJ2-5; abundance: many; v_gene: TRBV7-6; CDR3aa: CASSLRDVETQYF; CDR3nt: TGTGCCAGCAGCTTAAGGGATGTCGAGACCCAGTACTTC
d_gene: NA; j_gene: TRBJ1-6; abundance: medium-sized; v_gene: TRBV6-2/TRBV6-3; CDR3aa: CASSYSGGTSPLHF; CDR3nt: TGTGCCAGCAGTTACTCGGGGGGGACTTCACCCCTCCACTTT
d_gene: TRBD1; j_gene: TRBJ2-7; abundance: many; v_gene: TRBV3-1; CDR3aa: CASSRGPGQAYEQYF; CDR3nt: TGTGCCAGCAGCCGAGGCCCGGGACAGGCCTACGAGCAGTACTTC
d_gene: NA; j_gene: TRBJ2-5; abundance: many; v_gene: TRBV5-8; CDR3aa: CASSAGTREGETQYF; CDR3nt: TGTGCCAGCAGCGCCGGGACCAGAGAGGGAGAGACCCAGTACTTC
d_gene: NA; j_gene: TRBJ1-2; abundance: many; v_gene: TRBV6-5; CDR3aa: CASSPGADYGYTF; CDR3nt: TGTGCCAGCAGTCCAGGAGCGGACTATGGCTACACCTTC
d_gene: NA; j_gene: TRBJ2-3; abundance: many; v_gene: TRBV6-6; CDR3aa: CASSPRDTQYF; CDR3nt: TGTGCCAGCAGCCCCAGGGATACGCAGTATTTT